This TCR beta chain is drawn from a study of blood T cell repertoires in COVID-19. Study-wide background: Specimens from acute and convalescent COVID-19 originated in the United States, Italy and Spain.

Some clones are missing from TCRdb's copy, which holds only in-frame ones; the method was immunoSEQ multiplex PCR. The sample yields 40,000 or so clones, approximately 90% seen once. The CDR3 is made up of 14 amino acids. Germline V gene sequence: CDR1 LNHDA, CDR2 SQIVND (reference sequence). Trimming took 3 bases from V and 2 from J, leaving 11 bases between them. The chain is built from TRBV19 and TRBJ2-7; possible D gene TRBD1, 5 bases. The sample was peripheral blood. The receptor's source is a human donor in a cohort sampled during active COVID-19. The CDR3 DNA reads as TGTGCCAGTAGTATCCCCAGGGCCCCCTACGAGCAGTACTTC. It encodes CASSIPRAPYEQYF.